This T cell receptor beta chain derives from a study of T cell changes during pregnancy in multiple sclerosis. The protocol was immunoSEQ multiplex PCR, while the TCRdb copy is restricted to in-frame clones and leaves out a portion. This table has about 60,000 clones, about 90% appearing once. CDR3 length: 15 residues. Per germline, CDR1 SGHDT and CDR2 YYEEEE. V shed 2 bases and J 5 bases; nucleotides not matched to a gene: 6. This TCR came from a female donor with multiple sclerosis, enrolled in a pregnancy study. The specimen was CD4+ T cells from peripheral blood mononuclear cells, collected in the first trimester of pregnancy. This chain uses TRBV5-6 with TRBJ1-4; 7 nucleotides agree with TRBD1. CDR3 protein: CASSLVGDSNEKLFF. In DNA form, the CDR3 reads TGTGCCAGCAGCTTAGTTGGGGACAGCAATGAAAAACTGTTTTTT.